This TCR beta chain was identified in a study of neurological immune-mediated disorders (dated by TCRdb to about 2019). For context, the study as a whole: Of the roughly 34 multiple sclerosis patients, roughly 30 had relapsing-remitting MS and 3 had secondary progressive MS. The approximately 96 TCR-beta libraries covered PBMC samples along with longitudinal samples, technical triplicates, and paired sorted CD4+ and CD8+ T-cell subsets. The cohort included approximately 70 subjects: some 15 with HAM/TSP, some 34 with multiple sclerosis, and around 20 healthy controls. The study compared peripheral blood TCR-beta repertoires of HTLV-I-associated myelopathy (HAM/TSP) patients, multiple sclerosis patients and healthy controls using UMI-based sequencing.

What the authors observed across the whole study: No identical CDR3 amino acid sequences were found to be shared among expanded clones across subjects, suggesting that TCR-beta repertoires were private in all groups. The MS cluster was not associated with any clinical or MRI features, and the authors stated that larger cohorts are needed. Repertoires from 18 of 34 MS patients were grouped by phylogenetic analysis into a cluster of related CDR3 sequences, suggesting a possible repertoire-level signature. TCR clonal expansion was highest in HAM/TSP patients and lowest in MS patients, with MS patients falling below even healthy controls.

cDNA synthesis used template-switch 5'RACE with a primer carrying a 10-nucleotide random unique molecular identifier tagging each TCR transcript. Every sequencing run covered 15-18 subjects and yielded more than 180 million TCR-beta sequences. The RNeasy kit was used to extract total RNA. The KAPA Real-time Library Amplification kit was used to amplify TCR-beta VDJ regions with primers for the TCR constant region and the 5'RACE anchor. A first PCR added sample indexes and Illumina adaptors, and a second PCR then raised library yield. The roughly 650 bp TCR product was size-selected on a 2% E-gel SizeSelection system after Ampure bead purification. Before pooling, libraries had their quality checked on a Bioanalyzer, their concentration measured with Qubit, and their quantity determined with the Kapa Library Quantification kit. An Illumina HiSeq 2500 was used to sequence the libraries paired-end at 2 x 150 bp. To increase sequence diversity, about 25-31% phiX was spiked into each library pool. The authors' analysis ran thus. The UMI-based MiGEC pipeline processed quality-filtered reads and removed over 80% of raw TCR sequences during error correction. IMGT germline references were used for aligning VDJ genes, and each clonotype was defined as a unique CDR3 amino acid sequence together with its V-J genes. Clonal expansion, Shannon diversity and CDR3 relatedness were evaluated with VDJtools (CalcPairwiseDistances, ClusterSamples), while phylogenetic trees were built in CLCbio workbench. A clone was classed as expanded if it had 8 or more unique UMIs, a cutoff based on coefficient-of-variation modelling across technical triplicates. TCRdb redid the processing of the public reads, applying fastp at Q25 and MiXCR, and retained in-frame beta chains. Each entry is one CDR3 protein sequence, shown with its most common DNA and genes. TCRdb's processing, not the study's, gives the V and J calls here. The table for this sample lists about 55,000 distinct CDR3 sequences; about 4.2% of them were counted only once. The ten largest clones take up 2.9% of the sample.

Many counts were recorded for this clonotype. Its antigen remains undetermined. No clone much larger than this one lies a single base away; base qualities are absent. For the unsorted PBMC libraries, 2 million PBMCs were stored in RNAlater at -80 degrees C until RNA extraction and were used to generate the libraries. The multiple sclerosis patients were enrolled in a US clinical protocol that used magnetic resonance imaging to evaluate disease progression. PBMCs were separated from peripheral blood using Ficoll-Hypaque density gradient centrifugation and then cryopreserved in liquid nitrogen. Sequenced material: PBMCs. This sequence originates from a man in his fifties or sixties with multiple sclerosis.

The sequence in DNA is TGTGCCAGCAGCGGGGACAACTCCTACGAGCAGTACTTC. Its translation reads: CASSGDNSYEQYF. The chain was built from TRBV9 and TRBJ2-7, and TRBD1 may be the D gene, going by 6 matching bases. The V end loses 3 bases and the J end loses 0 bases, and a stretch of 7 bases separates them. The cysteine opens and the phenylalanine closes a CDR3 of 13 amino acids. Only CDR3 DNA is held: 39 bases, read in frame from base 1. Reading the germline V gene gives CDR1 SGDLS and CDR2 YYNGEE.